The 19 T cell receptor beta chains below were found in one sample sequenced in a study of blood T cells in healthy people across ages. Next came a second PCR, run for about 7 to 12 cycles, which used a sample-barcoded 5' primer along with a J-beta primer mix. TCRdb re-called the 5' RACE reads with MiXCR, one entry per CDR3 protein. The repertoire holds some 890,000 distinct CDR3 sequences, with about 29% as singletons. The same specimen was also included in a second study, on T cells of mothers and their children.

Material: blood. The receptors were gathered from a woman in her forties in good health.

This clonotype was seen only a few times. This may be a read error, as it is one base from a much larger clone. The V call is TRBV4-1, the J call TRBJ2-4; tentative D call: TRBD1 (5 bases). The CDR3 is 16 residues long. Germline V lookup: CDR1 MGHRA, CDR2 YSYEKL. CDR3 sequence: CASSQRGNLDKSIQYF. DNA of the CDR3: TGCGCCAGCAGCCAAAGAGGCAATCTGGACAAAAGCATTCAGTACTTC.

Worth noting for this clonotype: It may be a read error: a sequence one base away is much more abundant. The chain links TRBV28 to TRBJ2-4; 9 nucleotides line up with TRBD1. The J call is uncertain, as TRBJ2-7 better fits the DNA end. The length of the CDR3 is 13 residues. Germline CDR1 and CDR2: MDHEN and SYDVKM. The DNA of the CDR3 is TGTGCCAGCAGGACGGGACAGGGTTACGAGCAGTACTTC. Translated, it gives CASRTGQGYEQYF.

This clonotype has ten or more counts. The V and J genes are TRBV7-9 and TRBJ2-4; no firm D call. Between the trimmed V and J ends, which lost 0 bases and 7 bases, there was a span of 7 bases. This CDR3 region has 13 residues. The germline V gene encodes CDR1 SEHNR and CDR2 FQNEAQ (reference sequence). CDR3 nucleotide sequence: TGTGCCAGCAGCTTAGCGTCTGGGAACATTCAGTACTTC. It codes for CASSLASGNIQYF.

A note on this clonotype: A much larger clone differs by one base, so this may be a read error. This chain joins TRBV12-3 or TRBV12-4 and TRBJ2-1; D is unclear. V lost 6 bases to trimming and J lost 15 bases, with 15 bases between them. The CDR3 loop spans 11 amino acids. In DNA form, the CDR3 reads TGTGCCAGCAGAACAAGTGGCTCTCCGTTCTTC. Residues: CASRTSGSPFF.

This clonotype was observed a handful of times. The J gene is TRBJ1-2, the V gene TRBV27; D remains ambiguous. The CDR3 sequence is 13 residues long. Trimming left V 8 bases short and J 7 bases short, with 17 bases between. In germline, CDR1 is MNHEY, CDR2 SMNVEV (reference sequence). The CDR3 nucleotides read TGTGCCAGCGGCCAAGGACGGGAGCTTGGCTACACCTTC. It is translated as CASGQGRELGYTF.

This clonotype was detected a few times. The chain combines TRBV7-2 with TRBJ1-2; TRBD1 is a possible D gene (5 bases). V dropped 6 bases and J dropped 4 bases, with 12 bases sitting between them. Germline CDR1 is SGHTA and CDR2 is FQGNSA. The length of the CDR3 is 13 residues. CDR3 in amino acids: CASRTRESYGYTF. The CDR3 coding sequence is TGTGCCAGCAGGACCAGGGAGTCCTATGGCTACACCTTC.

This clonotype was counted ten times or more. The chain uses TRBV20-1 and TRBJ1-2; 7 bases map to TRBD1. V lost 6 bases to trimming and J lost 7 bases; unmatched junction nucleotides: 8. CDR3 length: 12 amino acids. CDR1 DFQATT and CDR2 SNEGSKA come from the germline V gene (reference sequence). The CDR3 reads CSARGAGPGYTF. The CDR3 nucleotides are TGCAGTGCCAGGGGGGCAGGTCCTGGCTACACCTTC.

The rearrangement links TRBV20-1 to TRBJ2-5; D not resolved. V was pared by 5 bases and J by 2 bases, with 9 bases between. The CDR3 contains 12 residues. The V gene's germline CDR1 is DFQATT and CDR2 SNEGSKA (reference sequence). This chain's CDR3 is CSAVRLQETQYF. For the CDR3, the DNA is TGCAGTGCTGTCAGGTTACAAGAGACCCAGTACTTC.

This clonotype has a single count. The chain employs TRBV27 and TRBJ1-5; no firm D call. Per germline, CDR1 MNHEY and CDR2 SMNVEV (reference sequence). The germline V and J ends were trimmed by 2 bases and 4 bases, with 12 bases remaining between them. The CDR3 sequence is 15 residues long. CDR3 residues: CASSLLGYPNQPQHF. The CDR3, as DNA: TGTGCCAGCAGTTTACTCGGTTACCCTAATCAGCCCCAGCATTTT.

On this clonotype itself: The junction differs from germline at one of its ends, possibly a read error. The rearrangement uses TRBV12-5 and TRBJ2-1; D uncertain. Germline CDR1 LGHNT, CDR2 FRNRAP. The CDR3 is made up of 14 amino acids. CDR3 coding DNA: TGTGCTAGTGGTTCCCAAATGGGGAACAATGAGCAGGTCTTC. Translating gives CASGSQMGNNEQVF.

Concerning this clonotype: A much larger clone lies one base from this, so it may be a read error. V and J are TRBV7-6 and TRBJ2-7, with a tentative D call TRBD2 (5 bases). The CDR3 sequence is 14 residues long. Germline CDR1 reads SGHVS; CDR2 reads FNYEAQ. CDR3 coding DNA: TGTGCCGGCAGCTTAGAAGGGAGCTCCTACGAGCAGTACTTC. As protein: CAGSLEGSSYEQYF.

This clonotype appeared many times. The genes are TRBV7-2 and TRBJ2-7; tentatively, D is TRBD2 (7 bases). CDR1 is SGHTA, CDR2 FQGNSA, per germline. Trimming took off 0 bases at V and 1 base at J, with 25 bases between the two ends. The CDR3 extends over 20 amino acids. CDR3 in DNA: TGTGCCAGCAGCTTAGCGATCGGGGGGCTGATTTGGGGAAGGTCCTACGAGCAGTACTTC. Encoded protein: CASSLAIGGLIWGRSYEQYF.

V is TRBV28 and J is TRBJ2-7; 7 bases are a match to TRBD1. The DNA matches TRBJ2-4 better at its end, which makes the J call doubtful. Germline V lookup: CDR1 MDHEN, CDR2 SYDVKM. The CDR3 covers 14 residues. CDR3 sequence reads: CASSPRDSKNIQYF. CDR3 nucleotide sequence: TGTGCCAGCAGTCCCCGGGACAGTAAAAACATTCAGTACTTC.

With respect to this clonotype: Mismatch with germline at one junction end may stem from a read error. This rearrangement joins TRBV25-1 to TRBJ2-3; TRBD2 aligns across 8 bases. Germline CDR1 is MGHDK and CDR2 is SYGVNS. The CDR3 is 15 residues long. CDR3 nucleotides: TGTGCCAGCAGTGAAGCTCTAGCGGGCACAGATATGCAGTATTTT. Translation gives CASSEALAGTDMQYF.

This clonotype was detected once. A junction end diverges from the germline sequence, so it may reflect a read error. The chain links TRBV10-3 to TRBJ2-4; TRBD1 matches at 8 bases. With the DNA end fitting TRBJ2-7 better, the J assignment may be wrong. The CDR3 is made up of 14 amino acids. Germline CDR1 is ENHRY and CDR2 is SYGVKD. CDR3 sequence (DNA): TGCGCCTTCAGTGAGAAGGACAGGGTTTACGAGCAGTACTTC. The encoded protein is CAFSEKDRVYEQYF.

This clonotype was detected ten times or more. The rearrangement links TRBV27 to TRBJ2-1, with 7 bases matching TRBD1. The CDR3 totals 13 residues. Looked up from germline, CDR1 is MNHEY and CDR2 is SMNVEV (reference sequence). V lost 6 bases, J lost 15 bases, and 14 bases stayed unmatched. The CDR3 coding sequence is TGTGCCAGCAGCCTTGGACAGGCTCAAGTGCGGTTCTTC. The encoded protein is CASSLGQAQVRFF.

This clonotype was observed many times. This rearrangement joins TRBV2 to TRBJ2-1; no firm D call. The CDR3 sequence is 13 residues long. Trimming pared 2 bases from V and 9 bases from J, leaving 11 bases between. Germline CDR1 SNHLY, CDR2 FYNNEI. Here the CDR3 reads CASSETMRIEQFF. The CDR3 DNA sequence: TGTGCCAGCAGTGAAACCATGAGGATTGAGCAGTTCTTC.

In regard to this clonotype: Given a much more abundant clone one base away, this may be a read error. The rearrangement links TRBV29-1 to TRBJ1-6; D is perhaps TRBD1 (6 bases). The V end lost 6 bases, the J end lost 9 bases, and 15 bases lay between the germline ends. The germline V gene has CDR1 SQVTM and CDR2 ANQGSEA. This CDR3 is built from 13 residues. In DNA, the CDR3 is TGCAGCGTGGGCAGGGGAATCGGTTCACCCCTCCACTTT. Its translation: CSVGRGIGSPLHF.

Concerning this clonotype itself: One end of the junction varies from germline; a read error may be responsible. The V call is TRBV7-8, the J call TRBJ1-5; 8 nucleotides align to TRBD1. The CDR3 runs 17 residues. Germline CDR1 and CDR2: SGHVS and FQNEAQ. CDR3 bases: TGTGCCGGCAGCAAGTCAGGGGGCGGAGGGACCAATCAGCCCCAGCATTTT. Protein: CAGSKSGGGGTNQPQHF. Using reference TRBV7-8 and TRBJ1-5 for the parts outside the CDR3, the full variable domain is GAGVSQSPRYKVAKRGQDVALRCDPISGHVSLFWYQQALGQGPEFLTYFQNEAQLDKSGLPSDRFFAERPEGSVSTLKIQRTQQEDSAVYLCAGSKSGGGGTNQPQHFGDGTRLSIL.